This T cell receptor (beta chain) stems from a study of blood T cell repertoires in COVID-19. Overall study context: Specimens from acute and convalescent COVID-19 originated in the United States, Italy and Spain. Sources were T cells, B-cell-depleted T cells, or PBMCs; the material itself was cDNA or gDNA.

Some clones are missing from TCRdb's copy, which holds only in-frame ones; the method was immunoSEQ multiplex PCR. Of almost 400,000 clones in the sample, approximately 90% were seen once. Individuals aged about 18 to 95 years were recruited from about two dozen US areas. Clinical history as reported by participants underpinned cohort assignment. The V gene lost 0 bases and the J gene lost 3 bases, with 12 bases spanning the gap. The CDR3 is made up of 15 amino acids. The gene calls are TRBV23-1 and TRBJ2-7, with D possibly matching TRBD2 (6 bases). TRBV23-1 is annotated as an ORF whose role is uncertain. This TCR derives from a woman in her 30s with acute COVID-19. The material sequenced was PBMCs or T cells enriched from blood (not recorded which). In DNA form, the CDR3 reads TGCGCCAGCAGTCAATCCCACTCCGGGAGCTACGAGCAGTACTTC. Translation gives CASSQSHSGSYEQYF.